This T cell receptor (beta chain) was profiled in a study of blood T cells in healthy people across ages. Study-level background: With template switching, about one barcoded beta molecule was captured per two T cells. General observations from the study: Conclusively comparing naive with antigen-experienced cells was impossible with unsorted PBMCs. Per-million-T-cell TCR beta diversity fell roughly linearly with age.

This clonotype was recorded a few times. Its antigen is currently unknown. A second PCR, run for about 7 to 11 cycles, used a sample-barcoded 5' primer plus a J-beta primer mix. TCRdb analysed the 5' RACE reads with MiXCR anew, one entry per CDR3 protein. The table includes about 640,000 distinct CDR3 sequences, around 38% detected once. Trimming cost V 0 bases and J 8 bases, with 13 bases left between them. Germline CDR1 reads WNHNN; CDR2 reads SYGVQD (reference sequence). This CDR3 spans 15 amino acids. Sequencing was done on a sample of blood. This receptor was taken from a man older than 75 in good health. The chain couples TRBV10-1 to TRBJ1-4, with D possibly being TRBD1 (5 bases). The DNA of the CDR3 is TGCGCCAGCAGTGAGTCCGGGACGGGTAAAGAAAAACTGTTTTTT. Its translation: CASSESGTGKEKLFF.